Shown below are 21 T cell receptor beta chains from a single sample sequenced in a study of beta chain features in type 1 diabetes (dated by TCRdb to the late 2010s). What the research found in general, with its limitations: In all four CD4+ subsets, TCRB CDR3 length was moderately but significantly shorter in type 1 diabetes patients.

These receptors' antigens are unknown. Library preparation employed the immunoSEQ multiplex PCR assay. All of the isolated RNA was reverse transcribed with the High Capacity cDNA Reverse Transcription Kit, so expressed TCRB transcripts were sequenced. Imported from immuneACCESS, the table was reduced by TCRdb to in-frame sequences with V and J called. These copies leave out some clones; in studies compared against another copy, an unresolved V gene accounts for under half, and the cause of the remainder is not known. This sample holds approximately 250,000 clones; roughly 11% were observed only once. The ten largest account for around 0.018% of the sample. Sequenced input: naive CD4+ T cells from blood. The sample's cell subset or site, from its label and the paper: true naive CD4+ T cells. Receptors originate from a man younger than 40 with type 1 diabetes.

This rearrangement joins TRBV6-6 to TRBJ2-6; tentative D call: TRBD2 (5 bases). V lost 2 bases and J lost 0, with 8 bases in between. CDR3 length: 16 residues. CDR1 and CDR2 from the germline V gene are MNHNY and SVGAGI (reference sequence). The DNA of the CDR3 is TGTGCCAGCAGTTACCCCCGGGGCTCTGGGGCCAACGTCCTGACTTTC. It is translated as CASSYPRGSGANVLTF.

This clone was seen only a few times. The chain employs TRBV2 and TRBJ2-2; no definite D call. The CDR3 is 14 amino acids. The germline V gene has CDR1 SNHLY and CDR2 FYNNEI. V was cut by 6 bases and J by 0 bases, with 8 bases left in between. The CDR3 DNA reads as TGTGCCAGCAGGTCGCAGGCGAACACCGGGGAGCTGTTTTTT. This sequence encodes CASRSQANTGELFF. Variable domain in full (rest from reference TRBV2 and TRBJ2-2): EPEVTQTPSHQVTQMGQEVILRCVPISNHLYFYWYRQILGQKVEFLVSFYNNEISEKSEIFDDQFSVERPDGSNFTLKIRSTKLEDSAMYFCASRSQANTGELFFGEGSRLTVL.

The chain combines TRBV7-9 with TRBJ1-1; D gene ambiguous. The CDR3 spans 15 residues. CDR1 is SEHNR and CDR2 is FQNEAQ in the germline V gene (reference sequence). V was pared by 3 bases and J by 4 bases, with 15 bases between. The CDR3 nucleotides read TGTGCCAGCAGCTTCACGAGGGAAAGTAGCACTGAAGCTTTCTTT. It is translated as CASSFTRESSTEAFF.

This clone was seen a few times. The chain couples TRBV15 to TRBJ1-5, with a possible D match to TRBD1 (6 bases). The CDR3 loop spans 20 amino acids. The germline gives CDR1 LNHNV, CDR2 YYDKDF (reference sequence). V dropped 0 bases and J dropped 5 bases, with 26 bases sitting between them. The CDR3 DNA reads as TGTGCCACCAGCAGAGAGCTCCCAAGCCTCGGCAGGGGCAATTATCAGCCCCAGCATTTT. It encodes CATSRELPSLGRGNYQPQHF.

This chain connects TRBV5-1 to TRBJ1-2; D is uncertain. V was clipped by 3 bases and J by 10 bases, with 13 bases between them. Germline V gene sequence: CDR1 SGHRS, CDR2 YFSETQ. The CDR3 has 12 amino acids. CDR3 sequence (DNA): TGCGCCAGCAGCTCGGACTCCAAAGTCTACACCTTC. It translates to CASSSDSKVYTF.

This clone was recorded a few times. The chain combines TRBV11-2 with TRBJ2-3, with D possibly TRBD2 on 5 matching bases. With 3 bases removed from V and 2 bases from J, the gap between germline ends came to 6 bases. This CDR3 is built from 13 residues. Germline V gene sequence: CDR1 SGHAT, CDR2 FQNNGV. CDR3 loop: CASSLDFTDTQYF. The CDR3 nucleotides read TGTGCCAGCAGCTTGGACTTCACAGATACGCAGTATTTT. Combining the CDR3 with reference TRBV11-2 and TRBJ2-3 gives the whole variable domain EAGVAQSPRYKIIEKRQSVAFWCNPISGHATLYWYQQILGQGPKLLIQFQNNGVVDDSQLPKDRFSAERLKGVDSTLKIQPAKLEDSAVYLCASSLDFTDTQYFGPGTRLTVL.

This clone was picked up a small number of times. This chain uses TRBV2 with TRBJ2-3, with D unclear. Per germline, CDR1 SNHLY and CDR2 FYNNEI. The CDR3 is 11 amino acids. V shed 10 bases and J shed 4 bases, with 9 bases lying between them. For the CDR3, the DNA is TGTGCCAACGGCAGGTCAGATACGCAGTATTTT. Its protein product is CANGRSDTQYF.

This clone came up a few times. V usage is TRBV4-3 and J usage is TRBJ1-2; TRBD1 matches 8 bases. Germline CDR1 reads LGHNA; CDR2 reads YSLEER. The CDR3 is 15 amino acids. V gave up 3 bases and J gave up 4 bases; unmatched junction bases: 7. The CDR3 reads CASSHRQGSVYGYTF. In DNA form, the CDR3 reads TGCGCCAGCAGCCATCGACAGGGGAGCGTCTATGGCTACACCTTC.

V usage is TRBV7-2 and J usage is TRBJ2-7; weak D call: TRBD2 (5 bases). V lost 4 bases, J lost 6 bases, and 16 bases lay in between. Per germline, CDR1 SGHTA and CDR2 FQGNSA. The CDR3 loop spans 14 amino acids. This chain's CDR3 is CASSSSGVVGEQYF. The CDR3 DNA reads TGTGCCAGCAGCTCTTCCGGGGTTGTCGGCGAGCAGTACTTC.

This clone was seen a few times. CDR3 coding DNA: TGTGCCATCAGTGAGTCTGAGACAGGTGGCTCCTACAATGAGCAGTTCTTC. Its protein product is CAISESETGGSYNEQFF. The genes are TRBV10-3 and TRBJ2-1, with TRBD1 as a possible D gene (6 bases). CDR1 and CDR2 from the germline V gene are ENHRY and SYGVKD. V shed 0 bases and J shed 0 bases, with 12 bases lying between them. There are 17 residues in the CDR3.

This clone was detected a few times. V gene TRBV11-1 combines with J gene TRBJ2-7; unclear D gene. The germline CDR1 and CDR2 sequences are SGHAT and FQDESV (reference sequence). The CDR3 is 15 amino acids. V dropped 6 bases and J dropped 2 bases, with 17 bases sitting between them. DNA for the CDR3: TGTGCCAGCAGTCCCAGAAATCTGATGACCTACGAGCAGTACTTC. This translates into CASSPRNLMTYEQYF.

The chain couples TRBV6-5 to TRBJ1-2, with D perhaps matching TRBD1 (5 bases). Germline assignment: CDR1 MNHEY and CDR2 SVGAGI. Trimming took 6 bases from V and 4 from J, leaving 15 bases between them. CDR3 length equals 14 residues. The CDR3 reads CASSFGGLGYGYTF. CDR3 coding DNA: TGTGCCAGCAGCTTCGGGGGGTTGGGCTATGGCTACACCTTC.

This clone showed up just a few times. The chain recombines TRBV4-1 with TRBJ1-5; D perhaps matches TRBD1 (5 bases). CDR1 and CDR2 (germline): MGHRA, YSYEKL. The V end lost 5 bases, the J end lost 6 bases, and 11 bases lay between the germline ends. The CDR3 extends over 13 amino acids. The CDR3 reads CASSKGEGQPQHF. The DNA of the CDR3 is TGCGCCAGCAGCAAAGGGGAGGGTCAGCCCCAGCATTTT.

The CDR3 spells CASSPAGPPGSPLHF. CDR3 nucleotide sequence: TGTGCCAGCTCACCAGCGGGACCGCCGGGTTCACCCCTCCACTTT. The genes are TRBV18 and TRBJ1-6, with D perhaps matching TRBD1 (5 bases). CDR1 and CDR2 from the germline V gene are KGHSH and LQKENI. This CDR3 has 15 residues. With 2 bases removed from V and 9 bases from J, the gap between germline ends came to 14 bases.

The chain recombines TRBV9 with TRBJ1-2; D perhaps matches TRBD1 (5 bases). CDR1 is SGDLS, CDR2 YYNGEE, per germline. The CDR3 contains 13 residues. V was shortened by 5 bases and J by 2 bases, with 10 bases between the two germline ends. CDR3 in DNA: TGTGCCAGCAGTATCGGGGGGAACTATGGCTACACCTTC. This gives the protein CASSIGGNYGYTF.

Written as DNA, the CDR3 is TGTGCCAGCAGCCCGGGGACAGACAATCAGCCCCAGCATTTT. Residues: CASSPGTDNQPQHF. The chain is built from TRBV28 and TRBJ1-5; 7 bases line up with TRBD1. CDR1 MDHEN and CDR2 SYDVKM come from the germline V gene. The CDR3 loop spans 14 amino acids. After removal of 6 bases from V and 3 bases from J, the junction contained 5 bases not matched to a gene.

This clone was picked up a small number of times. V usage is TRBV28 and J usage is TRBJ1-2, with TRBD1 as a possible D gene (5 bases). In germline, CDR1 is MDHEN, CDR2 SYDVKM. The CDR3 spans 12 residues. Trimming cost V 4 bases and J 10 bases, with 13 bases left between them. Written as DNA, the CDR3 is TGTGCCAGCAGTTCTCCGACAGAGACCTACACCTTC. Translating gives CASSSPTETYTF.

This clone was seen a few times. The chain links TRBV19 to TRBJ2-3; 11 nucleotides match TRBD2. The CDR3 is 17 residues long. The V segment lost 1 base and the J segment 3 bases; nucleotides outside the gene matches: 6. Looked up from germline, CDR1 is LNHDA and CDR2 is SQIVND (reference sequence). The CDR3 DNA reads TGTGCCAGTAGTATAGTACGACTAGCGGGGAGAACAGATACGCAGTATTTT. Translated, it gives CASSIVRLAGRTDTQYF.

This clone was recorded a few times. The chain has TRBV11-2 and TRBJ2-5, with 7 nucleotides matching TRBD2. Germline V gene sequence: CDR1 SGHAT, CDR2 FQNNGV. Trimming took 2 bases from V and 2 from J; bases not matched to a gene: 2. This CDR3 is built from 14 residues. The CDR3 nucleotides read TGTGCCAGCAGCTTATGGACTAGACAAGAGACCCAGTACTTC. Its protein is CASSLWTRQETQYF.

Only a few counts were recorded for this clone. The chain employs TRBV7-3 and TRBJ2-3; possibly TRBD1 for D (6 bases). The CDR3 consists of 13 residues. Germline values: CDR1 SGHTA, CDR2 FQGTGA. V was shortened by 8 bases and J by 2 bases, with 11 bases between the two germline ends. CDR3 bases: TGTGCCAGCGCCCAGGGGAACACAGATACGCAGTATTTT. Translated, it gives CASAQGNTDTQYF.

The rearrangement joins TRBV29-1 to TRBJ1-1, with 7 bases aligning to TRBD1. Looked up from germline, CDR1 is SQVTM and CDR2 is ANQGSEA. This CDR3 region has 13 residues. Germline trimming cut 6 bases from V and 5 bases from J; bases unmatched to any gene: 9. The CDR3 sequence: CSVARQGWTEAFF. The CDR3 nucleotides are TGCAGCGTGGCGAGACAGGGTTGGACTGAAGCTTTCTTT.